This passage covers 26 T cell receptor beta chains from one sample sequenced in a study of Ad26.COV2.S vaccination and SARS-CoV-2 variants. Sequencing was performed with immunoSEQ multiplex PCR; in TCRdb, only in-frame clones are kept and a portion is missing. The sample consists of roughly 150,000 clones, 80% to 90% of them appearing once. Specimen: peripheral blood, collected after recovery from COVID-19. These receptors were taken from a human donor who had recovered from COVID-19.

The gene calls are TRBV10-3 and TRBJ1-6; unclear D gene. Germline V gene data show CDR1 as ENHRY and CDR2 as SYGVKD. The CDR3 is 13 residues long. The V gene lost 10 bases and the J gene lost 0 bases, with 7 bases spanning the gap. The chain's CDR3 is CATSASYNSPLHF. As DNA, the CDR3 is TGTGCCACCTCGGCCTCCTATAATTCACCCCTCCACTTT.

Here the CDR3 DNA reads TGTGCCAGCTCACCTACTTCAGTGGGTCAGCCCCAGCATTTT. Protein: CASSPTSVGQPQHF. The chain has TRBV18 and TRBJ1-5; no firm D call. V lost 3 bases and J 6 bases, leaving 12 bases between the germline ends. The CDR3 length is 14 residues. CDR1 KGHSH and CDR2 LQKENI come from the germline V gene.

This rearrangement joins TRBV6-1 to TRBJ2-2, with no clear D. This CDR3 spans 15 amino acids. Germline CDR1 reads MNHNS; CDR2 reads SASEGT. Trimming took 2 bases from V and 4 from J, leaving 11 bases between them. The CDR3 sequence is CASSEPGSSTGELFF. The CDR3 DNA reads TGTGCCAGCAGTGAACCGGGTTCCTCCACCGGGGAGCTGTTTTTT.

V and J are TRBV13 and TRBJ2-5, with no clear D. The germline CDR1 and CDR2 sequences are PRHDT and FYEKMQ (reference sequence). The length of the CDR3 is 15 residues. Trimming took 3 bases from V and 4 from J, leaving 15 bases between them. This CDR3 is CASSFIVAGRETQYF. The CDR3, as DNA: TGTGCCAGCAGCTTCATTGTGGCAGGTCGAGAGACCCAGTACTTC.

This clone was counted once. Other nucleotide sequences from this sample produce the same CDR3. J is TRBJ2-7 and V is TRBV24-1; TRBD2 matches 8 bases. From germline, CDR1 is KGHDR and CDR2 SFDVKD. The CDR3 contains 18 residues. V trimming: 5 bases; J trimming: 1 base; junction bases outside the gene matches: 15. CDR3 coding DNA: TGTGCCACCAGTGGTCCAACTAGCGGCGGGGGTAGTTCCTACGAGCAGTACTTC. Amino acids: CATSGPTSGGGSSYEQYF.

CDR3 nucleotide sequence: TGTGCCAGCAGCTTAGGATCCGGATTCAATGAGCAGTTCTTC. Translation gives CASSLGSGFNEQFF. The chain employs TRBV11-2 and TRBJ2-1; D remains unclear. Looked up from germline, CDR1 is SGHAT and CDR2 is FQNNGV. The CDR3 is made up of 14 amino acids. The ends were cut back, 1 base at V and 6 bases at J, with 10 bases in the middle.

The V call is TRBV5-1, the J call TRBJ2-7; TRBD1 agrees at 10 bases. Trimming cost V 0 bases and J 4 bases; bases outside gene matches: 1. This CDR3 contains 14 residues. Germline V gene lookup returns CDR1 SGHRS and CDR2 YFSETQ. CDR3 DNA sequence: TGCGCCAGCAGCTTGGTGGGACAGGGGTACGAGCAGTACTTC. Protein sequence: CASSLVGQGYEQYF.

The CDR3 reads CASSPLAGIYNEQFF. In DNA, the CDR3 is TGTGCCAGCAGCCCACTAGCGGGGATCTACAATGAGCAGTTCTTC. J is TRBJ2-1 and V is TRBV14, with 10 bases matching TRBD2. Trimming cost V 4 bases and J 3 bases; bases outside gene matches: 3. Germline V CDR1 and CDR2: SGHDN, FVKESK. CDR3 length: 15 residues.

The rearrangement joins TRBV19 to TRBJ1-2, with 8 bases aligning to TRBD1. V dropped 5 bases and J dropped 8; count of bases not matched to a gene: 7. This CDR3 has 13 amino acids. The germline V gene has CDR1 LNHDA and CDR2 SQIVND (reference sequence). The CDR3 nucleotides read TGTGCCAGTAGTTTGGCAGGGGGCGGAGGCTACACCTTC. Protein sequence: CASSLAGGGGYTF. Supplemented by reference TRBV19 and TRBJ1-2, the full variable domain reads DGGITQSPKYLFRKEGQNVTLSCEQNLNHDAMYWYRQDPGQGLRLIYYSQIVNDFQKGDIAEGYSVSREKKESFPLTVTSAQKNPTAFYLCASSLAGGGGYTFGSGTRLTVV.

The chain is built from TRBV12-3 or TRBV12-4 and TRBJ2-7; no firm D call. The germline V and J ends were trimmed by 6 bases and 5 bases, with 11 bases remaining between them. The CDR3 consists of 12 residues. The CDR3 region is CASSQSFHEQYF. The CDR3 DNA sequence: TGTGCCAGCAGCCAGAGTTTCCACGAGCAGTACTTC.

The genes are TRBV4-3 and TRBJ1-2; weak D call: TRBD1 (6 bases). Per germline, CDR1 LGHNA and CDR2 YSLEER. V lost 0 bases, J lost 5 bases, and 13 bases lay in between. The length of the CDR3 is 15 residues. CDR3 DNA sequence: TGCGCCAGCAGCCAAGATAACCTGGGGGCGTATGGCTACACCTTC. It yields the protein CASSQDNLGAYGYTF.

The V call is TRBV7-9, the J call TRBJ2-3; 7 bases agree with TRBD1. With 4 bases clipped from V and 4 bases from J, the junction kept 5 bases outside the gene matches. CDR1 SEHNR and CDR2 FQNEAQ come from the germline V gene (reference sequence). The CDR3 covers 14 residues. This CDR3 is CASSSIDRADTQYF. Here the CDR3 DNA reads TGTGCCAGCAGCTCGATAGACAGGGCAGATACGCAGTATTTT.

The chain couples TRBV24-1 to TRBJ2-3; 11 bases match TRBD2. This CDR3 has 16 amino acids. Germline V lookup: CDR1 KGHDR, CDR2 SFDVKD. The V gene end was trimmed by 4 bases and the J gene end by 3 bases; junction bases not matched to a gene: 5. CDR3 nucleotides: TGTGCCACCAGTGACCGTAGCGGGGGGGAGACAGATACGCAGTATTTT. This translates into CATSDRSGGETDTQYF.

The J gene is TRBJ2-3, the V gene TRBV11-2; D is unclear. V lost 3 bases and J 2 bases, leaving 6 bases between the germline ends. This CDR3 has 13 amino acids. The germline V gene encodes CDR1 SGHAT and CDR2 FQNNGV. The CDR3 DNA is TGTGCCAGCAGCTTCCTTCTCACAGATACGCAGTATTTT. As protein: CASSFLLTDTQYF.

In this sample, this clone turned up once. CDR3 protein: CASSSPGHLTEAFF. The CDR3 nucleotides are TGTGCCAGCAGTTCTCCGGGACACCTCACTGAAGCTTTCTTT. The chain has TRBV27 and TRBJ1-1; tentatively, D is TRBD1 (6 bases). This CDR3 region has 14 residues. Trimming cost V 4 bases and J 4 bases, with 13 bases left between them. In germline, CDR1 is MNHEY, CDR2 SMNVEV (reference sequence).

This chain uses TRBV18 with TRBJ1-5; D is unclear. CDR1 KGHSH and CDR2 LQKENI come from the germline V gene. The length of the CDR3 is 15 residues. Trimming stripped 2 bases from V and 0 bases from J, with 8 bases between. In nucleotides, the CDR3 is TGTGCCAGCTCACCAGAAGTGTATAGCAATCAGCCCCAGCATTTT. It yields the protein CASSPEVYSNQPQHF.

V usage is TRBV25-1 and J usage is TRBJ2-1, with 8 bases that match TRBD2. Germline V gene data show CDR1 as MGHDK and CDR2 as SYGVNS. The CDR3 loop spans 14 amino acids. Unmatched junction bases numbered 9, after V lost 11 bases and J lost 3 bases. The CDR3, as DNA: TGTGCCTCCAGTTTAGCGGGATTCTACAATGAGCAGTTCTTC. This translates into CASSLAGFYNEQFF.

This chain uses TRBV3-1 (or the pseudogene TRBV3-2) with TRBJ2-3; 9 bases agree with TRBD2. The length of the CDR3 is 17 residues. V shed 2 bases, J shed 4 bases, and the junction held 10 bases outside the gene matches. From germline, CDR1 is LGHDT and CDR2 YNNKEL (reference sequence). The DNA for the CDR3 is TGTGCCAGCAGCCAAAGGTTCCGGCGGGGGGGGGCAGATACGCAGTATTTT. Its protein is CASSQRFRRGGADTQYF.

The chain couples TRBV2 to TRBJ2-6, with a weak D call TRBD2 (5 bases). The V gene's germline CDR1 is SNHLY and CDR2 FYNNEI. With 3 bases removed from V and 0 bases from J, the gap between germline ends came to 21 bases. The CDR3 sequence is 20 residues long. The CDR3 DNA reads TGTGCCAGCAGTGACGGTATAGGAGGTCGGGGAGACTCTGGGGCCAACGTCCTGACTTTC. Translation: CASSDGIGGRGDSGANVLTF.

The CDR3 here is CASSQTIPGHSSYEQYF. For the CDR3, the DNA is TGCGCCAGCAGCCAAACTATCCCGGGACACAGCTCCTACGAGCAGTACTTC. This chain joins TRBV4-3 and TRBJ2-7; perhaps TRBD1 as D (6 bases). The CDR3 is made up of 17 amino acids. From germline, CDR1 is LGHNA and CDR2 YSLEER. V was shortened by 2 bases and J by 0 bases, with 17 bases between the two germline ends.

The chain links TRBV2 to TRBJ2-2; the D gene could be TRBD1 or TRBD2 (6 bases each). Germline CDR1 is SNHLY and CDR2 is FYNNEI. V gave up 7 bases and J gave up 4 bases, with 19 bases separating them. This CDR3 has 16 amino acids. The CDR3 DNA reads TGTGCCAGCAATCGAAATGGGGGGCGCGGCACCGGGGAGCTGTTTTTT. Protein product: CASNRNGGRGTGELFF.

CDR3 region: CASSYSSYNEQYF. CDR3 bases: TGTGCCAGCAGTTACTCGAGTTACAACGAGCAGTACTTC. This chain uses TRBV6-6 with TRBJ2-7, with D uncertain. From germline, CDR1 is MNHNY and CDR2 SVGAGI (reference sequence). V was cut by 0 bases and J by 5 bases, with 8 bases left in between. CDR3 length equals 13 residues.

This clone appeared a single time. Here the CDR3 reads CASSLAPDNEQFF. CDR3 nucleotides: TGCGCCAGCAGCTTGGCACCAGACAATGAGCAGTTCTTC. The genes are TRBV5-1 and TRBJ2-1; no firm D call. The CDR3 extends over 13 amino acids. Looked up from germline, CDR1 is SGHRS and CDR2 is YFSETQ. The V end lost 0 bases, the J end lost 5 bases, and 6 bases lay between the germline ends.

The CDR3 protein is CAWSGLDYGYTF. The CDR3 DNA sequence: TGTGCCTGGAGTGGGTTGGACTATGGCTACACCTTC. The V and J genes are TRBV30 and TRBJ1-2; D unclear. Trimming shortened V by 1 base and J by 3 bases, and 6 bases separated the two germline ends. This CDR3 has 12 amino acids. The germline gives CDR1 GTSNPN, CDR2 SVGIG (reference sequence).

The CDR3 here is CASSYSPVGDTQYF. CDR3 in DNA: TGTGCCAGCAGCTATAGCCCGGTTGGAGATACGCAGTATTTT. The V call is TRBV7-2, the J call TRBJ2-3; D not resolved. The CDR3 sequence is 14 residues long. Germline V gene sequence: CDR1 SGHTA, CDR2 FQGNSA. The V end lost 4 bases, the J end lost 5 bases, and 13 bases lay between the germline ends.

The sample holds one count of this clone. The chain couples TRBV19 to TRBJ1-4; no definite D call. The CDR3 spans 15 residues. Trimming cost V 0 bases and J 7 bases, with 12 bases left between them. Germline assignment: CDR1 LNHDA and CDR2 SQIVND (reference sequence). CDR3 coding DNA: TGTGCCAGTAGTATAGATCCGGGAGTTACTGAAAAACTGTTTTTT. This gives the protein CASSIDPGVTEKLFF.